A selection of T cell receptor beta chains follows, all from one sample in a study of blood T cell repertoires in COVID-19. Measured with immunoSEQ multiplex PCR; TCRdb has only the in-frame clones, and not every one. The sample comprises 250,000 to 350,000 clones, 70% to 90% of which are singletons, and approximately 8.1% rests with the top ten. Sequencing input: peripheral blood. The receptors were gathered from a woman in her 50s who had recovered from COVID-19. The CDR3 runs from the conserved cysteine through the conserved F or W. A D gene is named only where the DNA matches it firmly. Expanded clones get a size class; other rows say once, few or many, or leave the size out.

clone size	V gene	J gene	D gene	CDR3 protein	CDR3 DNA
.	TRBV6-1	TRBJ1-4	.	CASSEVGLAATNEKLFF	TGTGCCAGCAGTGAAGTCGGATTAGCCGCAACTAATGAAAAACTGTTTTTT
.	TRBV3-1/TRBV3-2	TRBJ2-1	TRBD2	CASSQAGEREGVF	TGTGCCAGCAGCCAAGCGGGGGAACGGGAGGGGGTCTTC
.	TRBV6-5	TRBJ1-1	.	CASSYSFASAPAEAFF	TGTGCCAGCAGTTACTCGTTTGCCAGTGCCCCCGCTGAAGCTTTCTTT
.	TRBV3-1/TRBV3-2	TRBJ1-1	.	CASSLIRGLMNTEAFF	TGTGCCAGCAGCCTTATCCGGGGACTGATGAACACTGAAGCTTTCTTT
.	TRBV5-5	TRBJ2-3	.	CASSPPGTQYF	TGTGCCAGCAGCCCGCCAGGCACGCAGTATTTT
.	TRBV18	TRBJ1-5	.	CASSQQVNQPQHF	TGTGCCAGCTCGCAACAGGTAAATCAGCCCCAGCATTTT
.	TRBV19	TRBJ2-1	TRBD2	CASSPRGDRQFF	TGTGCCAGTAGTCCCCGGGGGGATCGGCAGTTCTTC
.	TRBV3-1/TRBV3-2	TRBJ1-6	.	CASSRTAYNSPLHF	TGTGCCAGCAGCAGGACAGCTTATAATTCACCCCTCCACTTT
.	TRBV10-3	TRBJ2-3	TRBD1	CAISAQPGQGKADTQYF	TGTGCCATCAGTGCCCAACCCGGACAGGGGAAGGCAGATACGCAGTATTTT
.	TRBV18	TRBJ2-3	.	CASSREDTQYF	TGTGCCAGCTCACGAGAGGATACGCAGTATTTT
.	TRBV28	TRBJ2-2	TRBD1	CASSLSGQGRAGELFF	TGTGCCAGCAGCCTCAGTGGACAGGGGAGAGCCGGGGAGCTGTTTTTT
.	TRBV6-5	TRBJ1-1	.	CASVWASENTEAFF	TGTGCCAGCGTATGGGCATCGGAGAACACTGAAGCTTTCTTT
.	TRBV4-1	TRBJ1-1	.	CASSQSGHLNTEAFF	TGCGCCAGCAGCCAGTCGGGACATTTGAACACTGAAGCTTTCTTT
.	TRBV6-2/TRBV6-3	TRBJ2-7	.	CASSYGGIRSYEQYF	TGTGCCAGCAGTTACGGCGGGATAAGGTCCTACGAGCAGTACTTC
once	TRBV28	TRBJ2-5	TRBD2	CASSFAGGETQYF	TGTGCCAGCAGTTTCGCCGGGGGGGAGACCCAGTACTTC
.	TRBV6-2/TRBV6-3	TRBJ2-3	TRBD1	CASSYSGTGNTQYF	TGTGCCAGCAGTTACTCCGGGACAGGTAACACGCAGTATTTT
.	TRBV18	TRBJ1-2	.	CASSSLDGYTF	TGTGCCAGCTCTAGCCTGGATGGCTACACCTTC
.	TRBV7-3	TRBJ2-1	TRBD1	CASSSPGTGGVNEQFF	TGTGCCAGCAGCTCCCCTGGGACAGGGGGAGTCAATGAGCAGTTCTTC
.	TRBV28	TRBJ2-3	.	CASRLLDIDTDTQYF	TGTGCCAGCAGATTACTGGACATAGACACAGATACGCAGTATTTT
.	TRBV7-7	TRBJ2-3	TRBD1	CASSLGQGVQYF	TGTGCCAGCAGCCTAGGACAGGGAGTGCAGTATTTT
.	TRBV28	TRBJ1-2	TRBD1	CASRPGQGFVYTF	TGTGCCAGCAGGCCGGGACAGGGATTTGTCTACACCTTC
.	TRBV28	TRBJ2-7	TRBD1	CASRRQGRGYEQYF	TGTGCCAGCAGAAGACAGGGGAGAGGGTACGAGCAGTACTTC
.	TRBV7-3	TRBJ2-2	TRBD1	CASSLTGGTGELFF	TGTGCCAGCAGCTTGACAGGGGGCACCGGGGAGCTGTTTTTT
.	TRBV3-1/TRBV3-2	TRBJ1-2	.	CASSQDVGQGYGYTF	TGTGCCAGCAGCCAAGATGTAGGGCAGGGCTATGGCTACACCTTC
.	TRBV7-6	TRBJ2-3	TRBD2	CASSFGGGFTDTQYF	TGTGCCAGCAGCTTTGGCGGGGGGTTCACAGATACGCAGTATTTT
.	TRBV6-2/TRBV6-3	TRBJ1-6	.	CASSYWQANSPLHF	TGTGCCAGCAGTTACTGGCAGGCTAATTCACCCCTCCACTTT
.	TRBV7-2	TRBJ2-5	TRBD1	CASSHRGLSHIETQYF	TGTGCCAGCAGCCATAGGGGGCTATCTCACATAGAGACCCAGTACTTC
.	TRBV5-1	TRBJ1-2	TRBD1	CASSPRDRGYGYTF	TGCGCCAGCAGCCCCCGGGACAGGGGTTATGGCTACACCTTC